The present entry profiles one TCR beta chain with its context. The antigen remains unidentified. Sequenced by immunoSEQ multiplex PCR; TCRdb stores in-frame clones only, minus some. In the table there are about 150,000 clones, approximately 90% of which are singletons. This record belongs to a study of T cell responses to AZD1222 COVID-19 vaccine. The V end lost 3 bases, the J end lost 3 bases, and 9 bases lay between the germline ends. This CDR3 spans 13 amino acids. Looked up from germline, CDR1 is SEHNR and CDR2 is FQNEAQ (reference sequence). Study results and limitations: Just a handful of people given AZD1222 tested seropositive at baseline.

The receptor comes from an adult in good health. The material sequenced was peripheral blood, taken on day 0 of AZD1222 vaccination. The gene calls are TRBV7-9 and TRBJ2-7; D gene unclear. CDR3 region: CASSFGPNYEQYF. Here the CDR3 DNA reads TGTGCCAGCAGCTTCGGACCGAACTACGAGCAGTACTTC.